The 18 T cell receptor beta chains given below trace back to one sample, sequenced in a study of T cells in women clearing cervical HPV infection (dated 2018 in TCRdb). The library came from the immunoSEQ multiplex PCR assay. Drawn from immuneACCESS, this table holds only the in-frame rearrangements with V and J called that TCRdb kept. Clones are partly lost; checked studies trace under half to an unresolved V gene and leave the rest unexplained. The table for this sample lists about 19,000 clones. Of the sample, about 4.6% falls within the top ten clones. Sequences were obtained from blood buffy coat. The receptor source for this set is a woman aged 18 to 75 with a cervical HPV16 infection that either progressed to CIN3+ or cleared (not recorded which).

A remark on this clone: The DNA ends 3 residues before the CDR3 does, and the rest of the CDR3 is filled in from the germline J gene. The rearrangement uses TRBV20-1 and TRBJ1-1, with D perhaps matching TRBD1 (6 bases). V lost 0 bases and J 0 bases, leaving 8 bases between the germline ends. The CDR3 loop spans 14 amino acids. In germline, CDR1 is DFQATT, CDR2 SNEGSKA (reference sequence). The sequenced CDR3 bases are TGCAGTGCTAGAGACCCAGGGGTGAACACTGAA. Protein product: CSARDPGVNTE. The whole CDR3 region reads CSARDPGVNTEAFF.

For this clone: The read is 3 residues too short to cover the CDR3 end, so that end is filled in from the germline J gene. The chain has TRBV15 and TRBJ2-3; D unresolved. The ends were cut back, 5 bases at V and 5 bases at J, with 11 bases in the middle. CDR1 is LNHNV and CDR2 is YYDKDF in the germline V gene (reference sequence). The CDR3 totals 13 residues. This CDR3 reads CATSGRSVDTQYF. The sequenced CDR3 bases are TGTGCCACCAGCGGAAGGAGCGTAGATACG.

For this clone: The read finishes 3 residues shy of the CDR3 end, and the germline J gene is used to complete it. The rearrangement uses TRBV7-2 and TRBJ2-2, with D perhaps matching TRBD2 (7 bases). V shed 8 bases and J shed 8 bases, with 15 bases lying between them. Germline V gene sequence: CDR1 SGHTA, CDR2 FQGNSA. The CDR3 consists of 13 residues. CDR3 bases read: TGTGCCAGCTCGGGGGGCCCCAGTGGGGAG. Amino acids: CASSGGPSGE. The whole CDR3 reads CASSGGPSGELFF. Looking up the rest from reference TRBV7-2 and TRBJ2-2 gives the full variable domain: GAGVSQSPSNKVTEKGKDVELRCDPISGHTALYWYRQSLGQGLEFLIYFQGNSAPDKSGLPSDRFSAERTGGSVSTLTIQRTQQEDSAVYLCASSGGPSGELFFGEGSRLTVL.

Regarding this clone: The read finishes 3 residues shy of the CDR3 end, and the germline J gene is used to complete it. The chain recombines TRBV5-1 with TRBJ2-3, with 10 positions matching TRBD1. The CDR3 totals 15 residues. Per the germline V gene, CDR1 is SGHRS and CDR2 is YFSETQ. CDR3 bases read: TGCGCCAGCAGCCGCACCGGGACAGGGGATCAGCCG. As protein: CASSRTGTGDQP. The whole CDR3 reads CASSRTGTGDQPQYF. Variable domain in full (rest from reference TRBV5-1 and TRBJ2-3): KAGVTQTPRYLIKTRGQQVTLSCSPISGHRSVSWYQQTPGQGLQFLFEYFSETQRNKGNFPGRFSGRQFSNSRSEMNVSTLELGDSALYLCASSRTGTGDQPQYFGPGTRLTVL.

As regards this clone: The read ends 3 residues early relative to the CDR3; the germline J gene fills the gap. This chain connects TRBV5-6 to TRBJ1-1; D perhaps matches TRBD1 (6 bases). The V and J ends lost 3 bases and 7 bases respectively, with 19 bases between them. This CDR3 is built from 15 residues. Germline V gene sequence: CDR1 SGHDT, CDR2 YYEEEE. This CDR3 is CASSYRQTRGGEAFF. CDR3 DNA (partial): TGTGCCAGCAGCTACAGACAGACCCGAGGGGGTGAA.

This chain's CDR3 is CASSYASRGQGEQYF. The sequenced part of the CDR3 DNA is TGTGCCAGCAGTTACGCCTCCAGGGGGCAGGGCGAG. The rearrangement uses TRBV6-2 or TRBV6-3 and TRBJ2-7; 8 bases align to TRBD1. The CDR3 end lies 3 residues beyond the end of the read and is filled in from the germline J gene. Germline-derived CDR1 and CDR2 are MNHEY and SVGEGT. V shed 2 bases, J shed 6 bases, and the junction held 9 bases outside the gene matches. The CDR3 length is 15 residues.

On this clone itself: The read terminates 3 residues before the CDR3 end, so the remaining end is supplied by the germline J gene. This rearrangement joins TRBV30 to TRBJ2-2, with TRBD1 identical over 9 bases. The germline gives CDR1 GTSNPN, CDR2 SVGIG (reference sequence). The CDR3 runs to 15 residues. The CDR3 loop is CAWDHTGGFDEKLFF. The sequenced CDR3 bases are TGTGCCTGGGATCATACAGGGGGCTTTGATGAAAAG.

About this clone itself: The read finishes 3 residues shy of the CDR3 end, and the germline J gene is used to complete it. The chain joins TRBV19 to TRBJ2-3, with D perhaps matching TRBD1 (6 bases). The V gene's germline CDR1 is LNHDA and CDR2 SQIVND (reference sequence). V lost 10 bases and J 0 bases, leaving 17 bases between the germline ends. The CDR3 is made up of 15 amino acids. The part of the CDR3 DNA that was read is TGTGCCACAAAGCGAAGAAGGGGGAGCACAGATACG. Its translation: CATKRRRGSTDT. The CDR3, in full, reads CATKRRRGSTDTQYF.

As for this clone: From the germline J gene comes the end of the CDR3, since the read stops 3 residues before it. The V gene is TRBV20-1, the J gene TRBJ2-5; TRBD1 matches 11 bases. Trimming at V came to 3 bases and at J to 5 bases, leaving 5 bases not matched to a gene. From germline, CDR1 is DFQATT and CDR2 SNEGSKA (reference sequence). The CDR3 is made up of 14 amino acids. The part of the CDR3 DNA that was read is TGCAGTGCTAGCCCTGGGACAGGGGGGGAGACC. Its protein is CSASPGTGGET. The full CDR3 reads CSASPGTGGETQYF.

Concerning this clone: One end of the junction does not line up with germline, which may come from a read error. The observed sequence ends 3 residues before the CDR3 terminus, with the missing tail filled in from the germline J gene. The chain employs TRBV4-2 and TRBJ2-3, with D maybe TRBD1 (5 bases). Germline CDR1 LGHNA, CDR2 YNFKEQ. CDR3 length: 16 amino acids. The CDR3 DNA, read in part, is TGCGCCAGCAGCCAAGACGGCAGGGAAGTTCCAGATACG. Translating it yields CASSQDGREVPDT. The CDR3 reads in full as CASSQDGREVPDTQYF.

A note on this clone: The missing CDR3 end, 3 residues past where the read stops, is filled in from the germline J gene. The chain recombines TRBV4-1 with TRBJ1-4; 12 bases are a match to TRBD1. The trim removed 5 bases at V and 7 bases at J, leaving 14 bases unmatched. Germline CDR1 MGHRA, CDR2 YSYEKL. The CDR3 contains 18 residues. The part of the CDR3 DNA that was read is TGCGCCAGCAGCTCCGGGACAGGGGGCGCTTGGGGGGGTGAAAAA. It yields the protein CASSSGTGGAWGGEK. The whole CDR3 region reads CASSSGTGGAWGGEKLFF.

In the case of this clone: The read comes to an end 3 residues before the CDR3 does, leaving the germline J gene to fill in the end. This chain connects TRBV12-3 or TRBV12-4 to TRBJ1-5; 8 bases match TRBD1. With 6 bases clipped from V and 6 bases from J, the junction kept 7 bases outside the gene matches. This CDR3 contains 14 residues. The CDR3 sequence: CASRPGTGTQPQHF. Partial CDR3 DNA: TGTGCCAGCAGGCCCGGGACAGGCACTCAGCCC.

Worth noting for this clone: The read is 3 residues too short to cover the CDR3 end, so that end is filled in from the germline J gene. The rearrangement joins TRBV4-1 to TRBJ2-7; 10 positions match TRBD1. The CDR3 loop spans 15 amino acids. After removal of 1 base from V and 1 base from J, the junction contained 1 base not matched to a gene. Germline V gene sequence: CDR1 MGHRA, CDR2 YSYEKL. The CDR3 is CASSQGTGGSYEQYF. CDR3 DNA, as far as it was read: TGCGCCAGCAGCCAAGGGACAGGGGGATCCTACGAG.

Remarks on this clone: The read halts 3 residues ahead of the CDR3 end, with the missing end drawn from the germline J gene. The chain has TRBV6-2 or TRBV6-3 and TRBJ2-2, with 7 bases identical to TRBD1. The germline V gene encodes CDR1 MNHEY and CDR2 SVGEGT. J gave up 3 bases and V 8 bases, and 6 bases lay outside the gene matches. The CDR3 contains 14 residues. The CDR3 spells CASQPGTDTGELFF. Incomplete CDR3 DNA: TGTGCCAGCCAACCCGGGACAGACACCGGGGAG.

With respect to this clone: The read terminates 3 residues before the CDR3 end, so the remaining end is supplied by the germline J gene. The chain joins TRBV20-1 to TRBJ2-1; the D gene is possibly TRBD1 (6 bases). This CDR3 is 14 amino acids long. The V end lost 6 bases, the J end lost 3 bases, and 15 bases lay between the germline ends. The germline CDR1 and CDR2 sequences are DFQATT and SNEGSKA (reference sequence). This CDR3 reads CSARMVQGYNEQFF. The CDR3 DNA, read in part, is TGCAGTGCCCGAATGGTACAGGGCTACAATGAG.

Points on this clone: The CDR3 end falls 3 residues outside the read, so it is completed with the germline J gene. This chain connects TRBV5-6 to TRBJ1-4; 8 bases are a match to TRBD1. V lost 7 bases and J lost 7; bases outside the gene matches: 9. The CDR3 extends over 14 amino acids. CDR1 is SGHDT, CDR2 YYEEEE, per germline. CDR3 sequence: CASGSDRAGEKLFF. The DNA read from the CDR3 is TGTGCCAGCGGGTCGGACAGGGCAGGTGAAAAA.

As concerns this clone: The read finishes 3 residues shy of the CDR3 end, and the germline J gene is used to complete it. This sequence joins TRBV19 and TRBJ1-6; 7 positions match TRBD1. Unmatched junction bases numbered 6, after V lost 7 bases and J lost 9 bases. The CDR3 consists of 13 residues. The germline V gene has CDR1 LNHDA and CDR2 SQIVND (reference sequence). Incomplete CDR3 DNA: TGTGCCAGTATGAAGCCAGGGGGTTCACCC. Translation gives CASMKPGGSP. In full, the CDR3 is CASMKPGGSPLHF.

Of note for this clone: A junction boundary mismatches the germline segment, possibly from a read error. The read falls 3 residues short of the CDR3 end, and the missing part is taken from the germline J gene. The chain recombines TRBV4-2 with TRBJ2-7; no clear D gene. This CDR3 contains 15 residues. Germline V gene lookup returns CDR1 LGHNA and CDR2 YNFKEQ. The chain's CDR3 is CASSSPTDARDEQYF. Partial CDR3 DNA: TGCGCCAGCAGCTCCCCGACGGATGCTCGGGACGAG.